This T cell receptor (beta chain) was documented in a study of T-cell reconstitution after alpha-beta-depleted transplantation in children. Germline assignment: CDR1 SGHRS and CDR2 YFSETQ. The CDR3 covers 14 residues. The V and J ends lost 0 bases and 3 bases respectively, with 8 bases between them. There are many counts of this clonotype. Unique molecular identifiers were used to barcode this TCRbeta library. TCRdb itself ran the PCR reads through MiXCR, one entry per CDR3 protein. The table lists 250,000 to 300,000 distinct CDR3 sequences, approximately 9.6% of them singletons, with around a tenth in the top ten.

V gene TRBV5-1 combines with J gene TRBJ2-3, with D possibly being TRBD1 (5 bases). The sequencing here drew on PBMCs from the stem cell graft donor, taken from the stem cell graft. This clonotype was obtained from a human donor who donated a stem cell graft to a child with SCID. Here the CDR3 DNA reads TGCGCCAGCAGCTTGGCTTCAGGGACAGATACGCAGTATTTT. This gives the protein CASSLASGTDTQYF.